These T cell receptor beta chains were read from a single sample in a study of T cells in Graves' hyperthyroidism and ophthalmopathy. MiXCR was run by TCRdb on the multiplex PCR reads, yielding one entry per CDR3 protein. Here the sample spans fewer than 650,000 distinct CDR3 sequences, more than 13% being singletons. The sequencing input was blood. These receptors came from a woman aged 18-30 years with Graves' ophthalmopathy. The CDR3 runs from the conserved cysteine through the conserved F or W. A D gene is named only where the DNA matches it firmly. A clone size is listed for some rows: how often the clone was seen (once, few, many), or a class if it is expanded.

cdr3_length	j_call	d_call	clone_size	v_call	cdr3_nt	cdr3_aa
16	TRBJ1-5	TRBD1	NA	TRBV6-2/TRBV6-3	TGTGCCAGCAGTTACCCGGGACAGGGGAAAAATCAGTCCCAGCATTTT	CASSYPGQGKNQSQHF
12	TRBJ1-2	NA	few	TRBV6-1	TGTGCCAGCAGTGAACAGCCCTATGGCTACACCTTC	CASSEQPYGYTF
17	TRBJ2-7	NA	many	TRBV11-3	TGTGCCAGCAGCTTATGGCGTAGCTTCGGTCTACCCTACGAGCAGTACTTC	CASSLWRSFGLPYEQYF
22	TRBJ2-2	NA	many	TRBV11-1	TGTGCCAGCAGCTCTCGCGCACCGTCACCCCAGACGCAGCGGTCGAACACCGGGGAGCTGTTTTTT	CASSSRAPSPQTQRSNTGELFF
13	TRBJ2-3	NA	NA	TRBV6-2/TRBV6-3	TGTGCCAGCAGTTACGTGGACACCAATACGCAGTATTTT	CASSYVDTNTQYF
13	TRBJ2-6	NA	many	TRBV11-3	TGTGCCAGCAGCTTGGCCGGGGCCAACGTCCTGACTTTC	CASSLAGANVLTF
15	TRBJ1-5	NA	many	TRBV12-3/TRBV12-4	TGTGCCAGCAGTTTACTAGGGGGACCCAATCAGCCCCAGCATTTT	CASSLLGGPNQPQHF
14	TRBJ1-3	NA	many	TRBV7-2	TGTGCCAGCAGCCCCAGGAGGTTCGGAAACACCATATATTTT	CASSPRRFGNTIYF
12	TRBJ2-3	NA	few	TRBV20-1	TGCAGTGCTAGCCCTTTCACAGATACGCAGTATTTT	CSASPFTDTQYF
15	TRBJ1-1	NA	many	TRBV18	TGTGCCAGCTCGCCGGGGGGGGCAATTGGAACTGAAGCTTTCTTT	CASSPGGAIGTEAFF
17	TRBJ1-5	NA	NA	TRBV4-1	TGCGCCAGCAGAGTCAACGTGGGGGCAGGGGGCAATCAGCCCCAGCATTTT	CASRVNVGAGGNQPQHF
15	TRBJ1-2	NA	NA	TRBV3-1	TGTGCCAGCAGCCAAGGGGCGGGGGGCTCTTATGGCTACACCTTC	CASSQGAGGSYGYTF
14	TRBJ2-5	NA	few	TRBV4-2	TGTGCCAGCAGCCAAGATTCCAGGGGAGAGACCCAGTACTTC	CASSQDSRGETQYF
21	TRBJ2-1	TRBD2	many	TRBV9	TGTGCCAGCAGCCCCAGACTGCGCGGGACTAGCGGGAGGGCCTCTTTCAATGAGCAGTTCTTC	CASSPRLRGTSGRASFNEQFF
16	TRBJ2-7	TRBD2	few	TRBV4-1	TGCGCCAGCAGCTCGTACCCTAGCGGGAGTAGATACGAGCAGTACTTC	CASSSYPSGSRYEQYF
19	TRBJ2-7	TRBD2	NA	TRBV28	TGTGCCAGCAGTTTAGCCCTGGGTAGCGGGAGGGGACTATCCTACGAGCAGTACTTC	CASSLALGSGRGLSYEQYF
13	TRBJ1-1	NA	NA	TRBV9	TGTGCCAGCAGCGCTAGTCCTAACACTGAAGCTTTCTTT	CASSASPNTEAFF
11	TRBJ2-1	NA	many	TRBV24-1	TGTGCCACCAGTATGGAGGAAGGCCAGTTCTTC	CATSMEEGQFF
16	TRBJ2-3	NA	many	TRBV7-2	TGTGCCAGCAGCTTAGTGACCCCCCCCCCTACAGATACGCAGTATTTT	CASSLVTPPPTDTQYF
10	TRBJ2-3	NA	NA	TRBV19	TGTGCCAGCTCTTCAGATACGCAGTATTTT	CASSSDTQYF
16	TRBJ1-1	TRBD1	many	TRBV29-1	TGCAGCGTCCCTAACACAGGGGGATCAATGAACACTGAAGCTTTCTTT	CSVPNTGGSMNTEAFF
11	TRBJ2-7	NA	many	TRBV6-2/TRBV6-3	TGTGCCAGCAGTTATTCGAGGGAGCAGTACTTC	CASSYSREQYF
14	TRBJ2-7	NA	many	TRBV2	TGTGCCAGCAGTGAGAGACGACAGACCTACGAGCAGTACTTC	CASSERRQTYEQYF
17	TRBJ2-3	TRBD2	many	TRBV12-3/TRBV12-4	TGTGCCAGCAGCCGAGGACTAGCGGGAGGGACGCTGGATACGCAGTATTTT	CASSRGLAGGTLDTQYF
15	TRBJ1-2	NA	NA	TRBV9	TGTGCCAGCAGCGTAGCTACTCAGGGTTTCTATGGCTACACCTTC	CASSVATQGFYGYTF
15	TRBJ2-5	TRBD1	NA	TRBV4-1	TGCGCCAGCAGCCGAGGGACAGCAAGTCAAGAGACCCAGTACTTC	CASSRGTASQETQYF
16	TRBJ2-2	NA	NA	TRBV25-1	TGTGCCAGCAGTCATGCAAGAGACAGGCGCACCGGGGAGCTGTTTTTT	CASSHARDRRTGELFF
19	TRBJ2-4	TRBD1	NA	TRBV4-1	TGCGCCAGCAGCCAGCGAGGACTCGGGACAGGCCAACGAAACGACATTCAGTACTTC	CASSQRGLGTGQRNDIQYF
14	TRBJ2-7	NA	many	TRBV3-1	TGTGCCAGCAGCCAAGACGGGCCTCGAGACGAGCAGTACTTC	CASSQDGPRDEQYF
17	TRBJ2-1	NA	few	TRBV6-1	TGTGCCAGCAGTGAAAGGCAACGGGGTATTGGCTACAATGAGCAGTTCTTC	CASSERQRGIGYNEQFF
11	TRBJ1-2	NA	many	TRBV6-1	TGTGCCAGCACCCACGGGGGTGGCTACACCTTC	CASTHGGGYTF
15	TRBJ2-1	TRBD2	many	TRBV28	TGTGCCAGCAGTTTATTAGGGACTAGCGGCAATGAGCAGTTCTTC	CASSLLGTSGNEQFF
16	TRBJ2-3	TRBD2	many	TRBV13	TGTGCCAGCAGCTCGCTGCTAGCGGGAGAATCGGATACGCAGTATTTT	CASSSLLAGESDTQYF
17	TRBJ2-1	NA	few	TRBV28	TGTGCCAGCTCACCACGCGGTGGCAAGGGCCCCGGCAATGAGCAGTTCTTC	CASSPRGGKGPGNEQFF
14	TRBJ2-7	NA	NA	TRBV6-1	TGTGCCAGCAGTGCGGGATCTTCCCTCTACGAGCAGTACTTC	CASSAGSSLYEQYF
15	TRBJ1-2	NA	many	TRBV11-2	TGTGCCAGCAGCTTTGAACCGGCGTCTAACTATGGCTACACCTTC	CASSFEPASNYGYTF
13	TRBJ2-7	NA	many	TRBV27	TGTGCCAGGCCGCACTCCGGGGATGGCGAGCAGTACTTC	CARPHSGDGEQYF
15	TRBJ2-5	TRBD2	NA	TRBV27	TGTGCCAGCAGCCTCCGGACTAGCGGGAGGGGGACCCAGTACTTC	CASSLRTSGRGTQYF
12	TRBJ1-1	NA	NA	TRBV7-9	TGTGCCAGCAGCCCGAAGAATGGGGAAGCTTTCTTT	CASSPKNGEAFF
11	TRBJ2-7	NA	NA	TRBV20-1	TGCAGTGCCACGACAGCCTACGAGCAGTACTTC	CSATTAYEQYF
14	TRBJ2-1	NA	NA	TRBV6-5	TGTGCCAGCAGTTACAATATGCCCTACAATGAGCAGTTCTTC	CASSYNMPYNEQFF
13	TRBJ1-1	NA	many	TRBV29-1	TGCAGCGTTGACCACGATGTAGGCACTGAAGCTTTCTTT	CSVDHDVGTEAFF
14	TRBJ1-1	TRBD1	many	TRBV27	TGTGCCAGCAGTTTAACAGGGGAATACACTGAAGCTTTCTTT	CASSLTGEYTEAFF
14	TRBJ1-5	TRBD1	NA	TRBV6-1	TGTGCCAGCACTGGGACAGGGGCTAGTCAGCCCCAGCATTTT	CASTGTGASQPQHF
15	TRBJ2-7	TRBD1	many	TRBV19	TGTGCCAGCAGTCCCGGGACAGGGGGCTCCTACGAGCAGTACTTC	CASSPGTGGSYEQYF
17	TRBJ2-1	TRBD1	many	TRBV6-5	TGTGCCAGCAGTTACACCTGGACAGGGGTTGGGGACAATGAGCAGTTCTTC	CASSYTWTGVGDNEQFF
16	TRBJ2-7	NA	NA	TRBV7-9	TGTGCCAGCAGCTTAGGGGGCGGGTTCAGCTCCTACGAGCAGTACTTC	CASSLGGGFSSYEQYF